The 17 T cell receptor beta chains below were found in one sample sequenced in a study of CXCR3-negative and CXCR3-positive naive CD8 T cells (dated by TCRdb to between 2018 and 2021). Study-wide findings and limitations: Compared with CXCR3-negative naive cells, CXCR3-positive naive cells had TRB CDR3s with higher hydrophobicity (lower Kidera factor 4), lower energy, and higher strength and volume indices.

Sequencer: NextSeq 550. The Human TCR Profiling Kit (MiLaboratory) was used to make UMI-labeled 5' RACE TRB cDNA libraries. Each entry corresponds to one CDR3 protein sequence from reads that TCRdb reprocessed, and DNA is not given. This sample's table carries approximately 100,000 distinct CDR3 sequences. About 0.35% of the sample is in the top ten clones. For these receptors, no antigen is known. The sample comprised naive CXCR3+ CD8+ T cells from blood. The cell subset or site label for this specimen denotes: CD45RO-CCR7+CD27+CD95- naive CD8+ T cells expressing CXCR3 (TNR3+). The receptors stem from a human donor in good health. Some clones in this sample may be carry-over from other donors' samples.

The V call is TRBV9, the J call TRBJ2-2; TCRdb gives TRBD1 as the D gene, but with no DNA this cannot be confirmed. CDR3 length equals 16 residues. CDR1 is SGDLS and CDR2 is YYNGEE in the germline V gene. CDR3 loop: CASSSLSWGNTGELFF.

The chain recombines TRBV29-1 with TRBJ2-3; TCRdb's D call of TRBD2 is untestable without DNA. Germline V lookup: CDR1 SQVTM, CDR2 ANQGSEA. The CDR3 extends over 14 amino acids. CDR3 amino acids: CSVHPPFFIDTQYF.

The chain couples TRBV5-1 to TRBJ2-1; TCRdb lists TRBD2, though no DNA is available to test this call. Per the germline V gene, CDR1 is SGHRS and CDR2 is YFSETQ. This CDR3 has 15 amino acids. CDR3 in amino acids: CASSSGLANYNEQFF.

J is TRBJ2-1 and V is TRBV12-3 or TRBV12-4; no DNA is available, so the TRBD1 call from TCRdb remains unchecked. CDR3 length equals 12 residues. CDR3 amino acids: CASSPGFNEQFF.

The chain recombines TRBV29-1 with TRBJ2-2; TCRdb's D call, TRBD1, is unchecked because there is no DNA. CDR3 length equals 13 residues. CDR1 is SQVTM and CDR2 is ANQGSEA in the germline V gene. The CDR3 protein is CSVGQLNTGELFF.

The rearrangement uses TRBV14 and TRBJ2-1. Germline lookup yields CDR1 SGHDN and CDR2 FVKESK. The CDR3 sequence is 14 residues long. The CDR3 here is CASSQWGIPNEQFF. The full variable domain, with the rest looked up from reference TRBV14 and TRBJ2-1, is EAGVTQFPSHSVIEKGQTVTLRCDPISGHDNLYWYRRVMGKEIKFLLHFVKESKQDESGMPNNRFLAERTGGTYSTLKVQPAELEDSGVYFCASSQWGIPNEQFFGPGTRLTVL.

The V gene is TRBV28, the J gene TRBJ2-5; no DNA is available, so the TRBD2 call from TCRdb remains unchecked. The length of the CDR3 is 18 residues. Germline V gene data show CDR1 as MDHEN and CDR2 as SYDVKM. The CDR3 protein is CASSFRLAGLFREETQYF. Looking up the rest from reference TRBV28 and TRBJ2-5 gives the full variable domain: DVKVTQSSRYLVKRTGEKVFLECVQDMDHENMFWYRQDPGLGLRLIYFSYDVKMKEKGDIPEGYSVSREKKERFSLILESASTNQTSMYLCASSFRLAGLFREETQYFGPGTRLLVL.

The CDR3 loop reads CASSSGVAGVLYEQFF. The chain recombines TRBV7-9 with TRBJ2-1; lacking DNA, the TRBD2 call made by TCRdb goes unchecked. The CDR3 has 16 residues. Germline loops: CDR1 SEHNR, CDR2 FQNEAQ (reference sequence).

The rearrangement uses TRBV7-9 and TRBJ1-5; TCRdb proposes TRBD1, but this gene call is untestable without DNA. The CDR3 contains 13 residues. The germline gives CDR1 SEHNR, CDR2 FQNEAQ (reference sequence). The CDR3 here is CASSRQGNQPQHF.

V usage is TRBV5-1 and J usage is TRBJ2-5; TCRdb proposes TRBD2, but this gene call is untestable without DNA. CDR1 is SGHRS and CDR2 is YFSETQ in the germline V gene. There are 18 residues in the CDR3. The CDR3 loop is CASSLGLAGGPDQETQYF.

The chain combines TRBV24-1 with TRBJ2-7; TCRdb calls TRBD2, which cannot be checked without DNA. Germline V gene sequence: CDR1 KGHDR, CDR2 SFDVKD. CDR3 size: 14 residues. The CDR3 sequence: CATSDSGIGYEQYF.

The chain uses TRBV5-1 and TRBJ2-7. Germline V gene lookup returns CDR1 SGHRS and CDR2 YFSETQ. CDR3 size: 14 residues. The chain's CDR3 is CASSAWEGSYEQYF. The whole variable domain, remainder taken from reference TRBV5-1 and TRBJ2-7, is KAGVTQTPRYLIKTRGQQVTLSCSPISGHRSVSWYQQTPGQGLQFLFEYFSETQRNKGNFPGRFSGRQFSNSRSEMNVSTLELGDSALYLCASSAWEGSYEQYFGPGTRLTVT.

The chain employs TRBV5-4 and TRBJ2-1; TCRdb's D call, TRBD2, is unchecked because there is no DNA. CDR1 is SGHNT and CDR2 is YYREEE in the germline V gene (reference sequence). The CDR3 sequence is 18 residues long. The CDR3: CASTFRKITSGGRDEQFF.

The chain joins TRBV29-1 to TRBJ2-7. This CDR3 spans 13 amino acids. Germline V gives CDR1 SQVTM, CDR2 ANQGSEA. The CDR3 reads CSVVSQRNYEQYF.

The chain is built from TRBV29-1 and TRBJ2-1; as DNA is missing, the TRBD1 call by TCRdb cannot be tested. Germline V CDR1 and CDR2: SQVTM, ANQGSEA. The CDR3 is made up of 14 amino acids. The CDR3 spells CSVEDLSGNNEQFF.

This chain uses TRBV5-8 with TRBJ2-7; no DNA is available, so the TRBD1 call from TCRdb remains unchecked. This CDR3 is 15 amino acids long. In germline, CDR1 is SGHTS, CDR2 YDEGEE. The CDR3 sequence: CASSLEQGSGYEQYF. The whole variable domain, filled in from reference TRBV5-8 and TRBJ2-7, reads EAGVTQSPTHLIKTRGQQATLRCSPISGHTSVYWYQQALGLGLQFLLWYDEGEERNRGNFPPRFSGRQFPNYSSELNVNALELEDSALYLCASSLEQGSGYEQYFGPGTRLTVT.

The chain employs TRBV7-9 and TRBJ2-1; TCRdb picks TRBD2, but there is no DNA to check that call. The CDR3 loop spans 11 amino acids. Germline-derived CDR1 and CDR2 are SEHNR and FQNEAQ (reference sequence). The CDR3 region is CASSSTSGLFF.